These 15 T cell receptor beta chains came from one sample sequenced in a study of T-cell memory formation after mild COVID-19. From the 5' RACE reads, TCRdb called clonotypes with MiXCR, one entry per CDR3 protein. This sample yields about 55,000 distinct CDR3 sequences, of which 28% are seen a single time; roughly 44% belongs to the top ten. The sample consisted of PBMCs or a T cell subset sorted from them (not recorded which). The receptors come from a man between 18 and 29 years old who had mild COVID-19 (a few samples of this study predate the infection). Cell type and time point are not known.

This chain connects TRBV4-2 to TRBJ2-7; D not certain. Germline assignment: CDR1 LGHNA and CDR2 YNFKEQ. The ends were cut back, 4 bases at V and 3 bases at J, with 7 bases in the middle. This CDR3 is built from 12 residues. The CDR3 loop reads CASSPGNYEQYF. In nucleotides, the CDR3 is TGTGCCAGCAGCCCAGGAAACTACGAGCAGTACTTC.

The chain is built from TRBV12-3 or TRBV12-4 and TRBJ2-4; perhaps TRBD2 as D (6 bases). V was cut by 0 bases and J by 7 bases, with 16 bases left in between. This CDR3 region has 16 residues. CDR3 region: CASSLAGTGDGNIQYF. CDR3 DNA sequence: TGTGCCAGCAGTTTAGCGGGTACGGGGGACGGTAACATTCAGTACTTC.

V usage is TRBV19 and J usage is TRBJ1-1, with D uncertain. The CDR3 is made up of 14 amino acids. The V end lost 7 bases, the J end lost 0 bases, and 12 bases lay between the germline ends. The germline V gene has CDR1 LNHDA and CDR2 SQIVND (reference sequence). The CDR3 nucleotides are TGTGCCAGTAAGGTTGCAGGCATGAACACTGAAGCTTTCTTT. It encodes CASKVAGMNTEAFF.

This clonotype was counted only a few times. Written as DNA, the CDR3 is TGCGCCAGCAGCTTGGGACTGGGGACCTACGAGCAGTACTTC. It translates to CASSLGLGTYEQYF. The chain couples TRBV5-1 to TRBJ2-7; D uncertain. There are 14 residues in the CDR3. CDR1 is SGHRS and CDR2 is YFSETQ in the germline V gene. Between the trimmed V and J ends, which lost 0 bases and 2 bases, there was a span of 9 bases.

The V call is TRBV7-8, the J call TRBJ2-7; TRBD2 is a possible D gene (5 bases). The germline gives CDR1 SGHVS, CDR2 FQNEAQ. Deletions cut 8 bases from V and 3 bases from J, with 17 bases between. This CDR3 contains 14 residues. In DNA form, the CDR3 reads TGTGCCAGCGGATCGGGGTTAGGGCTCTACGAGCAGTACTTC. The encoded protein is CASGSGLGLYEQYF.

The J gene is TRBJ2-2, the V gene TRBV12-3 or TRBV12-4; possible D gene TRBD1, 6 bases. Trimming removed 11 bases at V and 1 base at J, with 11 bases between. The CDR3 loop spans 13 amino acids. The CDR3 coding sequence is TGTGCCGGGGGACATGGGAACACCGGGGAGCTGTTTTTT. It yields the protein CAGGHGNTGELFF.

The V and J genes are TRBV7-3 and TRBJ1-1; D remains unclear. CDR3 length: 15 residues. V lost 6 bases and J 0 bases, leaving 14 bases between the germline ends. The germline gives CDR1 SGHTA, CDR2 FQGTGA. The CDR3 loop reads CASRYYANMNTEAFF. The CDR3 DNA reads as TGTGCCAGCAGATATTACGCTAACATGAACACTGAAGCTTTCTTT.

The chain combines TRBV5-1 with TRBJ2-1, with 12 bases aligning to TRBD1. V was pared by 4 bases and J by 0 bases, with 11 bases of the junction left unmatched. Germline CDR1 is SGHRS and CDR2 is YFSETQ. CDR3 length equals 19 residues. CDR3 in DNA: TGCGCCAGCAGCCTCTCCGGGACAGGGGGCGGCAGCTCCTACAATGAGCAGTTCTTC. Amino acid sequence: CASSLSGTGGGSSYNEQFF.

The V gene is TRBV3-1, the J gene TRBJ2-6, with D maybe TRBD2 (5 bases). V was pared by 0 bases and J by 3 bases, with 6 bases between. This CDR3 spans 15 amino acids. CDR1 is LGHDT, CDR2 YNNKEL, per germline (reference sequence). CDR3 region: CASSQERVGANVLTF. CDR3 in DNA: TGTGCCAGCAGCCAAGAGAGGGTTGGGGCCAACGTCCTGACTTTC.

This chain uses TRBV6-5 with TRBJ2-1, with D maybe TRBD1 (6 bases). V was pared by 5 bases and J by 8 bases, with 13 bases between. CDR1 and CDR2 from the germline V gene are MNHEY and SVGAGI. This CDR3 region has 13 residues. The CDR3 nucleotides read TGTGCCAGCAGTCTAAAACAGGGATATGAGCAGTTCTTC. It yields the protein CASSLKQGYEQFF.

The chain carries TRBV6-2 or TRBV6-3 and TRBJ1-1; TRBD1 is a possible D gene (5 bases). Germline CDR1 is MNHEY and CDR2 is SVGEGT. With 8 bases removed from V and 5 bases from J, the gap between germline ends came to 12 bases. The CDR3 length is 12 residues. CDR3 region: CASGWGRTEAFF. In DNA form, the CDR3 reads TGTGCCAGCGGATGGGGGAGGACTGAAGCTTTCTTT.

The J gene is TRBJ2-7, the V gene TRBV11-2; 8 bases match TRBD1. The germline CDR1 and CDR2 sequences are SGHAT and FQNNGV. The V segment lost 3 bases and the J segment 9 bases; nucleotides outside the gene matches: 4. This CDR3 has 12 amino acids. The chain's CDR3 is CASSFGQGGQYF. In DNA, the CDR3 is TGTGCCAGCAGCTTCGGACAGGGCGGGCAGTACTTC.

The chain couples TRBV12-3 or TRBV12-4 to TRBJ2-2, with D possibly TRBD2 on 6 matching bases. V was pared by 5 bases and J by 1 base, with 14 bases between. The CDR3 length is 16 residues. DNA for the CDR3: TGTGCCAGCAGTCTATGGGGGGACCTGAACACCGGGGAGCTGTTTTTT. Amino acids: CASSLWGDLNTGELFF.

This clonotype has more than one count but fewer than ten. The V gene is TRBV20-1, the J gene TRBJ2-7; TRBD2 agrees at 7 bases. Germline V gives CDR1 DFQATT, CDR2 SNEGSKA (reference sequence). J was trimmed by 2 bases and V by 3 bases; bases with no gene match: 7. The CDR3 sequence is 14 residues long. The CDR3 DNA reads as TGCAGTGCTAGCCCGGGACTACCGCCCTACGAGCAGTACTTC. This encodes CSASPGLPPYEQYF.

This clonotype was seen more than once but under ten times. V and J are TRBV12-3 or TRBV12-4 and TRBJ2-7; 8 nucleotides line up with TRBD1. The CDR3 has 14 amino acids. With V trimmed by 6 bases and J by 6 bases, 10 bases remained unmatched. This chain's CDR3 is CASSLDREPLEQYF. The DNA of the CDR3 is TGTGCCAGCAGCCTGGACAGGGAACCCCTCGAGCAGTACTTC.